This T cell receptor beta chain is drawn from a study of cytomegalovirus exposure and HLA in healthy donors. This clone has just a few counts. The primer mix had 60 Vbeta and 13 Jbeta primers. The protocol was immunoSEQ multiplex PCR, while the TCRdb copy is restricted to in-frame clones and leaves out a portion. The sample consists of 150,000 to 200,000 clones, roughly two thirds of them appearing once. What was sequenced was PBMCs. The receptor's source is a woman aged 35 to 49 in good health and CMV-seropositive.

The DNA for the CDR3 is TGTGCCGGAAGACAGGAGTTTGGGTTGAACATTCAGTACTTC. It yields the protein CAGRQEFGLNIQYF. The rearrangement links TRBV10-3 to TRBJ2-4; tentative D call: TRBD1 (6 bases). Per the germline V gene, CDR1 is ENHRY and CDR2 is SYGVKD. V was pared by 11 bases and J by 7 bases, with 21 bases between. The CDR3 runs to 14 residues.